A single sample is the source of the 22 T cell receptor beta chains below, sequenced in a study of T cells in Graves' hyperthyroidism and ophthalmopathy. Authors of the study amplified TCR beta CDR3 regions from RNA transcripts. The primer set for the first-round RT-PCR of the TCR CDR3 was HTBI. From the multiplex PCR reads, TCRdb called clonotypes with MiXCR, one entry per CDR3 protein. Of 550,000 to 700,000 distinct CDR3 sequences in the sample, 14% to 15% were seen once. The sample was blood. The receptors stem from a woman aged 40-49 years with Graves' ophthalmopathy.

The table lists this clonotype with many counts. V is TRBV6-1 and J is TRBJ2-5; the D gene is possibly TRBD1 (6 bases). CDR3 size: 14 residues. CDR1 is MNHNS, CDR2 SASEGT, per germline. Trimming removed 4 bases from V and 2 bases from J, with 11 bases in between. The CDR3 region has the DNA TGTGCCAGCAGTGGGTGGGGGCAGCAAGAGACCCAGTACTTC. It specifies CASSGWGQQETQYF.

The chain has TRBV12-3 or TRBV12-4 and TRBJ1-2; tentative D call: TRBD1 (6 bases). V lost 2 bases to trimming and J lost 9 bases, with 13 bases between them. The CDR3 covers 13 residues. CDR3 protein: CASSLRDISSYTF. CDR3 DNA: TGTGCCAGCAGTTTAAGGGACATCAGCAGCTACACCTTC.

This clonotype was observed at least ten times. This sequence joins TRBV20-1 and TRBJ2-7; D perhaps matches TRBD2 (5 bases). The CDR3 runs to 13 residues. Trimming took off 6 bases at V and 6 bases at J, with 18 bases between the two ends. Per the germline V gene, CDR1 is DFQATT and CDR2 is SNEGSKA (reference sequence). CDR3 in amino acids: CSARALLDAEQYF. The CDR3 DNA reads TGCAGTGCGAGGGCCCTTCTAGACGCCGAGCAGTACTTC.

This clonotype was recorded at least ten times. CDR3: CASSLLQMSSGNTIYF. CDR3 in DNA: TGTGCCAGCAGTTTACTACAGATGAGCTCTGGAAACACCATATATTTT. This sequence joins TRBV12-3 or TRBV12-4 and TRBJ1-3; D ambiguous. V lost 2 bases and J 0 bases, leaving 11 bases between the germline ends. This CDR3 is 16 amino acids long.

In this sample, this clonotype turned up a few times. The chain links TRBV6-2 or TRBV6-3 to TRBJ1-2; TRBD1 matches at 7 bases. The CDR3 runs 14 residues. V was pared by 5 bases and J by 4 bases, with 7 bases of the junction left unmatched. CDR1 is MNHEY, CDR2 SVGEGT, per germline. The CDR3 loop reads CASSPGTEVYGYTF. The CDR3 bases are TGTGCCAGCAGTCCCGGGACAGAAGTCTATGGCTACACCTTC.

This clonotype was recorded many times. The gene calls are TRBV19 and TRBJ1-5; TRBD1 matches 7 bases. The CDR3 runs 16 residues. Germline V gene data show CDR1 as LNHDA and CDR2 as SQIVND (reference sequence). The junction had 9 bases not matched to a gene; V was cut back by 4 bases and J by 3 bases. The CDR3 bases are TGTGCCAGTAGTAAAATCGGGGACAGCATCAATCAGCCCCAGCATTTT. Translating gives CASSKIGDSINQPQHF.

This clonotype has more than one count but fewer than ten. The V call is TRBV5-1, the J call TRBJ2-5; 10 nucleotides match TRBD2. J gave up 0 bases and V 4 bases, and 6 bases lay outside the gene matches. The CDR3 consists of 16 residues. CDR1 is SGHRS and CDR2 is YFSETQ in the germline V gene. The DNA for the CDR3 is TGCGCCAGCAGCCGTGGACTAGCGGCGTACCAAGAGACCCAGTACTTC. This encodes CASSRGLAAYQETQYF.

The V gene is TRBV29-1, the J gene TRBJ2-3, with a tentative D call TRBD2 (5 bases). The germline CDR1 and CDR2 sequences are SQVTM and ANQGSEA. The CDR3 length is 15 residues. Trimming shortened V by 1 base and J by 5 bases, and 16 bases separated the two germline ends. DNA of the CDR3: TGCAGCGTTGAAGCCACCGCCAGCGGAGGAGATACGCAGTATTTT. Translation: CSVEATASGGDTQYF.

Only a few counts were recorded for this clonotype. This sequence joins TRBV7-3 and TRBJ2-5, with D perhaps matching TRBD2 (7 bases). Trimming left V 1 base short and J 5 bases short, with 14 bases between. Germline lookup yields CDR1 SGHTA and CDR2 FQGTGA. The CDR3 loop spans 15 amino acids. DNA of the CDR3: TGTGCCAGCAGCTTAAGGGCGGGGGCGCGGGAGACCCAGTACTTC. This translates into CASSLRAGARETQYF.

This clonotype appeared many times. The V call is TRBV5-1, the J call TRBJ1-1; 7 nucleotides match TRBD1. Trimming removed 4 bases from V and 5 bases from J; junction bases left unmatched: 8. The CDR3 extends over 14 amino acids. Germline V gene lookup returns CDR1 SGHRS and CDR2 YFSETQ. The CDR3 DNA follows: TGCGCCAGCAGCCCACGGACAGGACAAACTGAAGCTTTCTTT. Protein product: CASSPRTGQTEAFF.

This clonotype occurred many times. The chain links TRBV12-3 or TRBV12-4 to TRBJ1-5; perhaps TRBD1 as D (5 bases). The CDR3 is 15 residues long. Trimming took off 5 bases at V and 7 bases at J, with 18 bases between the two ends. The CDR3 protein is CASSPRGGVVQPQHF. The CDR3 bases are TGTGCCAGCAGTCCTAGAGGAGGGGTCGTCCAGCCCCAGCATTTT.

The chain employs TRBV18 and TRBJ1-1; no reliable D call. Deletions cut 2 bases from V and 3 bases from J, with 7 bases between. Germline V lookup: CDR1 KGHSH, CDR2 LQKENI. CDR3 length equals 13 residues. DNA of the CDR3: TGTGCCAGCTCACCAACAGAGGACACTGAAGCTTTCTTT. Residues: CASSPTEDTEAFF.

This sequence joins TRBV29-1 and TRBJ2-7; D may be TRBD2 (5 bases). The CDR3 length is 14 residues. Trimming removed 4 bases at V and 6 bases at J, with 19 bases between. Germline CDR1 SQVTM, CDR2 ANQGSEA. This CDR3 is CSVGQGLRGSEQYF. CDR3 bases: TGCAGCGTTGGCCAAGGGCTTCGAGGGTCCGAGCAGTACTTC.

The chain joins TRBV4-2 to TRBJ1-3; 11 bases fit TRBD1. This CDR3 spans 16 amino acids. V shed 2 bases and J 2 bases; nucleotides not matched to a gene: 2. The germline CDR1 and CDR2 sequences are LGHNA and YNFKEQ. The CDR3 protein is CASSQSGQGAGNTIYF. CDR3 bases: TGTGCCAGCAGCCAATCGGGACAGGGGGCTGGAAACACCATATATTTT.

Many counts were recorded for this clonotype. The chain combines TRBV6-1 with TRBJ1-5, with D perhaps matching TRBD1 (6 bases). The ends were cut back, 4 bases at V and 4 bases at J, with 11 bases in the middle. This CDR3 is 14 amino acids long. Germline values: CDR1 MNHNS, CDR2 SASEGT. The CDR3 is CASSGAGANQPQHF. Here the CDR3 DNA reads TGTGCCAGCAGTGGGGCAGGGGCAAATCAGCCCCAGCATTTT.

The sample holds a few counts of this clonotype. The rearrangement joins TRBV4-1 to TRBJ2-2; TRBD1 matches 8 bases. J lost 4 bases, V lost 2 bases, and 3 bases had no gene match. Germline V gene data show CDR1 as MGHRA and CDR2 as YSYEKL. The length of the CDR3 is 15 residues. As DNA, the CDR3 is TGCGCCAGCAGCCAACACGGACAGGGCACCGGGGAGCTGTTTTTT. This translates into CASSQHGQGTGELFF.

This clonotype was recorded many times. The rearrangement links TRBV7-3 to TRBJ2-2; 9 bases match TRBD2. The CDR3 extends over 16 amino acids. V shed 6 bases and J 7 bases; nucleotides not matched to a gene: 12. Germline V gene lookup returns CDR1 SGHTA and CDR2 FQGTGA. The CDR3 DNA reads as TGTGCCAGCAGTTCCGGGACTAGCTTTGGTAGCGGGGAGCTGTTTTTT. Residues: CASSSGTSFGSGELFF.

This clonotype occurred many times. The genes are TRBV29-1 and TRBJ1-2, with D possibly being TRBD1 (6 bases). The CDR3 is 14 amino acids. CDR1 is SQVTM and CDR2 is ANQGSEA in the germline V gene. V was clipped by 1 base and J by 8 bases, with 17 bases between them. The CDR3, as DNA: TGCAGCGTTGAAGCACAGGGAAAGACGGGAGGCTACACCTTC. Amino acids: CSVEAQGKTGGYTF.

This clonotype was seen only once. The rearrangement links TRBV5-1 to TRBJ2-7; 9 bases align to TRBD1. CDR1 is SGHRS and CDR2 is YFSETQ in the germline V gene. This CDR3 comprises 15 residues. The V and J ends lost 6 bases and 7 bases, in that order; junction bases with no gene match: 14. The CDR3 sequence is CASTQSGTGWKEQYF. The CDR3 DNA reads TGCGCCAGCACTCAATCCGGGACAGGGTGGAAGGAGCAGTACTTC.

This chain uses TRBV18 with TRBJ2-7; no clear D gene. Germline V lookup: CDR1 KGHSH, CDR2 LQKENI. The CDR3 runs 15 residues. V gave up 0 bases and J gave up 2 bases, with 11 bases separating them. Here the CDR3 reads CASSPPLGKTYEQYF. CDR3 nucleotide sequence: TGTGCCAGCTCACCACCGTTGGGGAAAACCTACGAGCAGTACTTC.

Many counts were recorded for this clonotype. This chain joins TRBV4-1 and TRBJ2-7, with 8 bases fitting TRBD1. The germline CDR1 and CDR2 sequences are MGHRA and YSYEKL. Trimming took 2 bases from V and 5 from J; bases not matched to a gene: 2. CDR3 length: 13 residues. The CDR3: CASSQPDRDEQYF. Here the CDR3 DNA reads TGCGCCAGCAGCCAACCGGACAGGGACGAGCAGTACTTC.

The CDR3 DNA is TGCAGCGTTGAAGGCCTGGCGGGATCAGAGACCCAGTACTTC. Protein sequence: CSVEGLAGSETQYF. The V call is TRBV29-1, the J call TRBJ2-5; maybe TRBD2 (6 bases). This CDR3 is built from 14 residues. Trimming shortened V by 1 base and J by 4 bases, and 13 bases separated the two germline ends. Per germline, CDR1 SQVTM and CDR2 ANQGSEA.